Sequencing of this T cell receptor beta chain was carried out in a study of blood T cells in healthy people across ages. Notes on the study in general: Diversity of TCR beta per million T cells declined in a roughly linear way with age.

Germline V gene data show CDR1 as MNHEY and CDR2 as SVGEGT. The CDR3 consists of 13 residues. This clonotype was found a few times. Its antigen is as yet unknown. One junction end disagrees with the germline gene, perhaps due to a read error. Primed by a sample-barcoded 5' primer and a J-beta primer mix, a second PCR proceeded for roughly 7 to 12 cycles. Individual samples furnished no less than 3 million CDR3-containing paired-end reads apiece. TCRdb passed the 5' RACE reads through MiXCR, listing each CDR3 protein once. Of some 1.8 million distinct CDR3 sequences in the sample, around 42% were seen once.

The chain combines TRBV6-2 or TRBV6-3 with TRBJ1-5; D is undetermined. Sample: blood. This TCR came from a human donor in good health. The CDR3 reads CAGSSRGDQPQHF. The CDR3 DNA is TGTGCCGGCAGTTCCAGAGGTGATCAGCCCCAGCATTTT.